This T cell receptor (beta chain) was retrieved from a study of cytomegalovirus exposure and HLA in healthy donors. General observations from the study: A later analysis found that most CMV-associated TCR beta chains appeared HLA-restricted. The Asian-associated ancestry cluster reportedly had fewer N-insertions than the approximately 670-donor mean in a later analysis.

13 Jbeta primers and 60 Vbeta primers were used for the PCR. Assay used: immunoSEQ multiplex PCR; TCRdb lists only in-frame clones, some missing. The repertoire table contains approximately 38,000 clones. While unrecorded immune exposures were likely, the donors were nominally healthy when sampled. This CDR3 is built from 14 residues. Trimming cost V 5 bases and J 2 bases; bases outside gene matches: 9. Looked up from germline, CDR1 is GTSNPN and CDR2 is SVGIG (reference sequence). To note about this clone: Its specificity is unknown.

The sequencing input was PBMCs. The source of this sequence is a man aged 25 to 40 in good health and CMV-seronegative. The V call is TRBV30, the J call TRBJ2-7; 7 bases match TRBD2. This CDR3 is CAWERGLNAYEQYF. DNA for the CDR3: TGTGCCTGGGAGCGGGGTTTAAACGCCTACGAGCAGTACTTC.